The 9 T cell receptor beta chains reported below all come from one sample, sequenced in a study of T cell repertoires in cytomegalovirus infection. One entry per CDR3 protein results from TCRdb running MiXCR on the reads. The sample lists fewer than 350,000 distinct CDR3 sequences; about a sixth were seen once. What was sequenced was PBMCs. These receptors all come from a human donor in good health (CMV status not recorded). Some clones in this sample may be carry-over from other donors' samples.

The chain employs TRBV7-9 and TRBJ1-2; D uncertain. This CDR3 contains 19 residues. Between the trimmed V and J ends, which lost 4 bases and 6 bases, there was a span of 30 bases. Looked up from germline, CDR1 is SEHNR and CDR2 is FQNEAQ (reference sequence). This CDR3 reads CASSSPSPTPRGSGNGYTF. The CDR3 DNA reads as TGTGCCAGCAGCTCCCCCTCTCCCACCCCGCGGGGATCGGGTAATGGCTACACCTTC.

Worth noting for this clonotype: Germline is not matched at one junction end, which may reflect a read error. Here the CDR3 reads CTSSYGGGSGEETQYF. The CDR3 coding sequence is TGTACCAGCAGTTACGGGGGGGGCAGCGGAGAAGAGACCCAGTACTTC. The chain uses TRBV6-2 or TRBV6-3 and TRBJ2-5; 8 bases agree with TRBD2. The V gene's germline CDR1 is MNHEY and CDR2 SVGEGT. There are 16 residues in the CDR3.

This clonotype was detected ten times or more. The V gene is TRBV11-3, the J gene TRBJ1-1; D is possibly TRBD1 (5 bases). This CDR3 is built from 17 residues. Trimming stripped 0 bases from V and 1 base from J, with 15 bases between. The V gene's germline CDR1 is SGHNT and CDR2 YENEEA. The CDR3 region is CASSLEIPHQGNTEAFF. CDR3 bases: TGTGCCAGCAGCTTAGAGATTCCACATCAGGGGAACACTGAAGCTTTCTTT. Based on the CDR3 plus reference TRBV11-3 and TRBJ1-1, the full variable domain is EAGVVQSPRYKIIEKKQPVAFWCNPISGHNTLYWYLQNLGQGPELLIRYENEEAVDDSQLPKDRFSAERLKGVDSTLKIQPAELGDSAVYLCASSLEIPHQGNTEAFFGQGTRLTVV.

This clonotype occurred a few times. The CDR3 spells CASRRRSPTGNQPQHF. For the CDR3, the DNA is TGTGCCAGCAGGCGACGTTCCCCGACAGGGAATCAGCCCCAGCATTTT. V and J are TRBV28 and TRBJ1-5; 7 nucleotides agree with TRBD1. The CDR3 covers 16 residues. The junction had 12 bases not matched to a gene; V was cut back by 6 bases and J by 4 bases. Per the germline V gene, CDR1 is MDHEN and CDR2 is SYDVKM.

The chain uses TRBV20-1 and TRBJ2-7, with D possibly TRBD1 on 5 matching bases. The V end lost 0 bases, the J end lost 5 bases, and 20 bases lay between the germline ends. CDR1 and CDR2 (germline): DFQATT, SNEGSKA (reference sequence). The CDR3 consists of 16 residues. The CDR3 spells CSARDQPGRATNEQYF. CDR3 bases: TGCAGTGCTAGAGACCAACCGGGCAGGGCTACCAACGAGCAGTACTTC.

This chain uses TRBV7-9 with TRBJ2-3, with D uncertain. This CDR3 is built from 17 residues. Looked up from germline, CDR1 is SEHNR and CDR2 is FQNEAQ (reference sequence). Trimming pared 6 bases from V and 0 bases from J, leaving 19 bases between. CDR3 residues: CASRLTDLGLSTDTQYF. Here the CDR3 DNA reads TGTGCCAGCAGACTAACCGATCTTGGGCTAAGCACAGATACGCAGTATTTT.

The chain recombines TRBV29-1 with TRBJ2-7, with D hard to call. The CDR3 is made up of 12 amino acids. Germline V gene sequence: CDR1 SQVTM, CDR2 ANQGSEA. V was trimmed by 7 bases and J by 2 bases, leaving 12 bases between them. CDR3 in amino acids: CSAQTDTYEQYF. CDR3 in DNA: TGCAGCGCCCAAACGGATACCTACGAGCAGTACTTC.

This clonotype was detected many times. V and J are TRBV28 and TRBJ1-6, with 8 bases identical to TRBD1. Per the germline V gene, CDR1 is MDHEN and CDR2 is SYDVKM. The ends lost 8 bases at V and 1 base at J; junction bases unmatched: 10. This CDR3 has 17 residues. CDR3 region: CASEPGQGVSYNSPLHF. The CDR3 DNA reads TGTGCCAGCGAGCCTGGACAGGGAGTATCCTATAATTCACCCCTCCACTTT.

This sequence joins TRBV4-3 and TRBJ2-3; 13 bases agree with TRBD2. CDR1 and CDR2 from the germline V gene are LGHNA and YSLEER. The CDR3 covers 21 residues. The ends lost 0 bases at V and 2 bases at J; junction bases unmatched: 14. The CDR3 DNA reads TGCGCCAGCAGCCAAGATTACTTCGGGGACGGACTAGCGGGGGACACAGATACGCAGTATTTT. Its protein is CASSQDYFGDGLAGDTDTQYF.